A single T cell receptor beta chain is shown here with its context. As yet, its antigen is unknown. TCR sequencing used cDNA made by reverse transcription of extracted RNA. Using immunoSEQ multiplex PCR, the repertoire was profiled, and TCRdb retains in-frame clones only, with some absent. The repertoire includes fewer than 200,000 clones, just over 65% of them detected once, and roughly 11% sits in the top ten. This sample is drawn from a study of CD8+ T cells in alopecia areata. Study conclusions and caveats: Scalp lesions, especially in alopecia totalis/universalis, had higher clonality than normal scalp.

Germline V lookup: CDR1 SGDLS, CDR2 YYNGEE. The germline V and J ends were trimmed by 7 bases and 4 bases, with 10 bases remaining between them. The CDR3 is 12 amino acids. The rearrangement joins TRBV9 to TRBJ2-3, with D hard to call. The sequence was collected from a human donor with alopecia areata. Specimen: CD8+ T cells sorted from blood, collected at week 0. The CDR3 DNA sequence: TGTGCCAGCTCACATAGGGCAGATACGCAGTATTTT. Translation: CASSHRADTQYF.